What follows are 10 T cell receptor beta chains derived from one specimen sequenced in a study of T cell responses to AZD1222 COVID-19 vaccine. Data came from immunoSEQ multiplex PCR; TCRdb stores just in-frame clones and leaves some out. The data show more than 110,000 clones, just under 95% seen once. The specimen comprised peripheral blood, sampled on day 0 of AZD1222 vaccination. These receptors all stem from an adult in good health.

The chain uses TRBV10-3 and TRBJ1-1; tentatively, D is TRBD1 (6 bases). Trimming removed 6 bases from V and 3 bases from J, with 11 bases in between. Germline CDR1 is ENHRY and CDR2 is SYGVKD. The CDR3 loop spans 13 amino acids. In DNA form, the CDR3 reads TGTGCCATCAGCGGGGGGCATTACACTGAAGCTTTCTTT. Its translation: CAISGGHYTEAFF.

This clone appeared a single time. J is TRBJ2-7 and V is TRBV15; D is uncertain. From germline, CDR1 is LNHNV and CDR2 YYDKDF (reference sequence). Trimming cost V 8 bases and J 10 bases, with 9 bases left between them. CDR3 size: 9 residues. CDR3 bases: TGTGCCACCGGCGTATCTCAGTACTTC. It is translated as CATGVSQYF.

This chain links TRBV9 with TRBJ1-5; D perhaps matches TRBD1 (5 bases). The germline CDR1 and CDR2 sequences are SGDLS and YYNGEE. This CDR3 has 15 residues. Trimming left V 2 bases short and J 4 bases short, with 13 bases between. The chain's CDR3 is CASSVSDSLNQPQHF. In DNA, the CDR3 is TGTGCCAGCAGCGTCTCAGACAGCCTTAATCAGCCCCAGCATTTT.

The chain recombines TRBV7-6 with TRBJ2-7, with TRBD1 matching 7 bases. Unmatched junction bases numbered 17, after V lost 7 bases and J lost 5 bases. CDR1 and CDR2 from the germline V gene are SGHVS and FNYEAQ. The CDR3 sequence is 16 residues long. This chain's CDR3 is CASTNSPSDRANEQYF. The CDR3 DNA reads as TGTGCCAGCACCAACTCCCCCTCCGACAGGGCAAACGAGCAGTACTTC.

The rearrangement joins TRBV4-1 to TRBJ1-4, with 7 bases that match TRBD1. Germline V lookup: CDR1 MGHRA, CDR2 YSYEKL. The J segment lost 6 bases and the V segment lost 0 bases, leaving 4 bases of the junction unmatched. The length of the CDR3 is 15 residues. CDR3 in DNA: TGCGCCAGCAGCCAAGAGGGACAGTGGTATGAAAAACTGTTTTTT. This translates into CASSQEGQWYEKLFF.

This clone was detected a few times. V usage is TRBV29-1 and J usage is TRBJ1-1; TRBD1 is a possible D gene (5 bases). The CDR3 is 12 residues long. V was clipped by 4 bases and J by 6 bases, with 12 bases between them. Germline CDR1 SQVTM, CDR2 ANQGSEA. Written as DNA, the CDR3 is TGCAGCGTTGGTCGGGGGAATGCTGAAGCTTTCTTT. Translation: CSVGRGNAEAFF.

This clone was found a few times. This chain uses TRBV29-1 with TRBJ1-1, with 8 bases lining up with TRBD1. The CDR3 sequence is 16 residues long. V lost 7 bases to trimming and J lost 5 bases; unmatched junction nucleotides: 18. In germline, CDR1 is SQVTM, CDR2 ANQGSEA. The CDR3 is CSASTGEFVMWTEAFF. The CDR3 nucleotides read TGCAGCGCTTCGACAGGGGAATTTGTTATGTGGACTGAAGCTTTCTTT.

The genes are TRBV28 and TRBJ1-1; tentatively, D is TRBD1 (5 bases). V shed 8 bases and J shed 3 bases, with 13 bases lying between them. This CDR3 is built from 13 residues. Germline assignment: CDR1 MDHEN and CDR2 SYDVKM. The CDR3 reads CASVDTGYTEAFF. The CDR3 DNA sequence: TGTGCCAGCGTTGATACAGGTTACACTGAAGCTTTCTTT.

V usage is TRBV5-4 and J usage is TRBJ2-3; tentatively, D is TRBD1 or TRBD2 (5 bases each). Germline V gene data show CDR1 as SGHNT and CDR2 as YYREEE (reference sequence). The CDR3 extends over 15 amino acids. Deletions cut 5 bases from V and 4 bases from J, with 17 bases between. The CDR3 protein is CASSRDEVRSDTQYF. CDR3 sequence (DNA): TGTGCCAGCAGTAGGGACGAGGTACGGTCAGATACGCAGTATTTT.

The V and J genes are TRBV6-5 and TRBJ2-5, with a weak D call TRBD1 (5 bases). CDR1 is MNHEY and CDR2 is SVGAGI in the germline V gene. V lost 5 bases to trimming and J lost 2 bases, with 15 bases between them. The CDR3 runs to 15 residues. The CDR3 loop is CASSLLWGSQETQYF. The CDR3 DNA follows: TGTGCCAGCAGTCTTCTTTGGGGCAGTCAAGAGACCCAGTACTTC.